Shown below are 18 T cell receptor beta chains from a single sample sequenced in a study of blood T cell repertoires in COVID-19 (dated by TCRdb to between 2020 and 2021). Library preparation was by the immunoSEQ multiplex PCR assay. In TCRdb, the immuneACCESS table is reduced to in-frame sequences with V and J assigned. These tables do not hold every clone; where another copy was compared, an unresolved V gene accounts for under half, and the others remain unexplained. A total of around 220,000 clones appear in this sample, under 90% of them only once. 7.5% to 9% of the sample is taken by the ten largest. The sample taken for sequencing was peripheral blood. Source of these receptors: a woman older than 75 with COVID-19, enrolled during active disease.

CDR3 sequence reads: CASSLTSGYQETQYF. CDR3 bases: TGTGCCAGCAGCTTAACTAGCGGGTACCAAGAGACCCAGTACTTC. This sequence joins TRBV5-6 and TRBJ2-5; the match to TRBD2 covers 9 bases. The germline V gene encodes CDR1 SGHDT and CDR2 YYEEEE. J lost 0 bases, V lost 2 bases, and 2 bases had no gene match. The CDR3 runs to 15 residues.

The chain joins TRBV19 to TRBJ1-1; 7 bases fit TRBD1. The germline V gene has CDR1 LNHDA and CDR2 SQIVND (reference sequence). After removal of 7 bases from V and 3 bases from J, the junction contained 5 bases not matched to a gene. The CDR3 has 13 residues. Written as DNA, the CDR3 is TGTGCCAGTACTGTGACAGGGTACACTGAAGCTTTCTTT. Amino acid sequence: CASTVTGYTEAFF.

The chain employs TRBV19 and TRBJ2-4; 11 positions agree with TRBD1. In germline, CDR1 is LNHDA, CDR2 SQIVND (reference sequence). This CDR3 has 14 amino acids. V was clipped by 7 bases and J by 6 bases; unmatched bases: 5. The DNA for the CDR3 is TGTGCCAGTATGGACAGGGGGCCTTTAAACATTCAGTACTTC. Its protein product is CASMDRGPLNIQYF.

The chain has TRBV5-1 and TRBJ1-2; 8 positions match TRBD1. Germline-derived CDR1 and CDR2 are SGHRS and YFSETQ. This CDR3 comprises 14 residues. J was trimmed by 6 bases and V by 4 bases; bases with no gene match: 8. The CDR3 sequence: CASSPDRAGHGYTF. CDR3 bases: TGCGCCAGCAGCCCGGACAGGGCAGGCCATGGCTACACCTTC.

The gene calls are TRBV19 and TRBJ1-4; weak D call: TRBD1 (5 bases). Germline CDR1 is LNHDA and CDR2 is SQIVND (reference sequence). This CDR3 region has 14 residues. The V end lost 10 bases, the J end lost 8 bases, and 20 bases lay between the germline ends. The CDR3 DNA reads TGTGCCACTCAATCCCCCAGGGCAGGCGAAAAACTGTTTTTT. It yields the protein CATQSPRAGEKLFF.

The chain has TRBV5-6 and TRBJ2-1, with TRBD1 identical over 8 bases. CDR3 length: 16 amino acids. The germline gives CDR1 SGHDT, CDR2 YYEEEE. V dropped 0 bases and J dropped 6; count of bases not matched to a gene: 8. The CDR3 is CASSLDRGETSNEQFF. CDR3 nucleotides: TGTGCCAGCAGCTTGGACAGGGGGGAGACAAGCAATGAGCAGTTCTTC.

This sequence joins TRBV7-6 and TRBJ1-6, with a tentative D call TRBD1 (5 bases). CDR3 size: 13 residues. Looked up from germline, CDR1 is SGHVS and CDR2 is FNYEAQ. Deletions cut 3 bases from V and 10 bases from J, with 10 bases between. The CDR3 bases are TGTGCCAGCAGCTTCCAGGGAGGATCACCCCTCCACTTT. Translation gives CASSFQGGSPLHF.

This sequence joins TRBV24-1 and TRBJ2-7, with a possible D match to TRBD1 (7 bases). CDR1 KGHDR and CDR2 SFDVKD come from the germline V gene. V lost 5 bases to trimming and J lost 4 bases, with 14 bases between them. This CDR3 contains 14 residues. CDR3 sequence (DNA): TGTGCCACCAGTGGCGGGACAGTCCCTTACGAGCAGTACTTC. Protein sequence: CATSGGTVPYEQYF.

The chain employs TRBV5-4 and TRBJ1-5, with 11 bases fitting TRBD1. With V trimmed by 4 bases and J by 1 base, 1 base remained unmatched. The CDR3 contains 15 residues. Germline values: CDR1 SGHNT, CDR2 YYREEE (reference sequence). The CDR3 sequence: CASSRTGGSNQPQHF. Written as DNA, the CDR3 is TGTGCCAGCAGCCGGACAGGGGGCAGCAATCAGCCCCAGCATTTT.

The rearrangement joins TRBV21-1 to TRBJ2-7; TRBD1, as called in the table, went unchecked against the DNA. TRBV21-1 is shown as a pseudogene. The CDR3 length is 15 residues. Here the CDR3 DNA reads TGTGCCAGCACCTCCGGGAGACAGGGGGCAGTCGAGCAGTACTTC. This translates into CASTSGRQGAVEQYF.

V gene TRBV19 combines with J gene TRBJ1-2, with 7 bases matching TRBD1. J lost 8 bases, V lost 3 bases, and 18 bases had no gene match. The CDR3 runs 17 residues. Per the germline V gene, CDR1 is LNHDA and CDR2 is SQIVND (reference sequence). This chain's CDR3 is CASSMGRGGLSAGGYTF. CDR3 coding DNA: TGTGCCAGTAGTATGGGGAGAGGGGGCCTTAGCGCTGGCGGCTACACCTTC.

The chain uses TRBV27 and TRBJ1-2, with 10 bases fitting TRBD1. CDR1 is MNHEY and CDR2 is SMNVEV in the germline V gene (reference sequence). V lost 2 bases and J lost 7; bases outside the gene matches: 7. This CDR3 is built from 15 residues. The CDR3 loop is CASSLIDRGLSGYTF. In nucleotides, the CDR3 is TGTGCCAGCAGTTTAATCGACAGGGGGCTATCTGGCTACACCTTC.

The chain carries TRBV18 and TRBJ1-3; D ambiguous. V lost 4 bases and J lost 0, with 10 bases in between. The CDR3 is made up of 15 amino acids. Germline assignment: CDR1 KGHSH and CDR2 LQKENI. CDR3 protein: CASSRLALSGNTIYF. In DNA form, the CDR3 reads TGTGCCAGCTCACGACTGGCCCTCTCTGGAAACACCATATATTTT.

The V gene is TRBV5-6, the J gene TRBJ2-1; 9 bases map to TRBD2. V dropped 3 bases and J dropped 7; count of bases not matched to a gene: 14. Looked up from germline, CDR1 is SGHDT and CDR2 is YYEEEE. This CDR3 has 17 amino acids. The CDR3 region has the DNA TGTGCCAGCAGCTCGGCGGTGGCGGGGGGGCCGCGAAATGAGCAGTTCTTC. It codes for CASSSAVAGGPRNEQFF.

The chain couples TRBV3-1 (or the pseudogene TRBV3-2) to TRBJ1-5; D is undetermined. V lost 1 base and J 7 bases, leaving 8 bases between the germline ends. CDR1 is LGHDT and CDR2 is YNNKEL in the germline V gene (reference sequence). The CDR3 loop spans 13 amino acids. This chain's CDR3 is CASSQVRGQPQHF. As DNA, the CDR3 is TGTGCCAGCAGCCAAGTGCGGGGACAGCCCCAGCATTTT.

Here the CDR3 reads CSVAGQGDGYTF. The CDR3 DNA reads TGCAGCGTTGCGGGACAGGGAGATGGCTACACCTTC. The chain carries TRBV29-1 and TRBJ1-2, with 9 bases fitting TRBD1. This CDR3 spans 12 amino acids. V shed 4 bases, J shed 6 bases, and the junction held 3 bases outside the gene matches. Germline V gives CDR1 SQVTM, CDR2 ANQGSEA.

In this sample, this clone turned up once. V gene TRBV5-1 combines with J gene TRBJ2-6; the D gene is possibly TRBD1 (6 bases). There are 18 residues in the CDR3. In germline, CDR1 is SGHRS, CDR2 YFSETQ. The V gene lost 3 bases and the J gene lost 2 bases, with 18 bases spanning the gap. The CDR3 DNA reads as TGCGCCAGCAGCTGGCGGCCGGGACATACGGCTGGGGCCAACGTCCTGACTTTC. Its translation: CASSWRPGHTAGANVLTF.

The chain recombines TRBV3-1 (or the pseudogene TRBV3-2) with TRBJ1-2; 7 nucleotides align to TRBD1. In germline, CDR1 is LGHDT, CDR2 YNNKEL (reference sequence). The V gene end was trimmed by 4 bases and the J gene end by 10 bases; junction bases not matched to a gene: 9. CDR3 length equals 13 residues. The CDR3 protein is CASSPRDRSYYTF. The CDR3 DNA reads as TGTGCCAGCAGCCCACGGGACAGATCTTACTACACCTTC.